A selection of T cell receptor beta chains follows, all from one sample in a study of cytomegalovirus exposure and HLA in healthy donors. Clones were read by immunoSEQ multiplex PCR, and TCRdb kept only the in-frame ones, dropping some. The table has some 170,000 clones, approximately 86% seen once; the top ten hold 2% to 2.5%. The specimen was PBMCs. These receptors were collected from a woman under 30 in good health and CMV-seronegative. CDR3s include the opening cysteine and the closing phenylalanine or tryptophan. The D gene is left open where the match is weak. A clone size is listed for some rows: how often the clone was seen (once, few, many), or a class if it is expanded.

.,TRBV5-1,TRBJ2-5,.,CASRGGETQYF,TGCGCCAGCAGGGGGGGAGAGACCCAGTACTTC
.,TRBV25-1,TRBJ2-3,TRBD1,CASSDDRGTGLDTQYF,TGTGCCAGCAGTGATGACAGGGGAACGGGTTTAGATACGCAGTATTTT
.,TRBV5-6,TRBJ1-2,.,CASSFLDLGGDGYTF,TGTGCCAGCAGCTTCCTCGATTTGGGAGGGGATGGCTACACCTTC
.,TRBV30,TRBJ1-2,TRBD1,CAWRDGRTGYGYTF,TGTGCCTGGAGGGACGGGAGGACAGGGTATGGCTACACCTTC
.,TRBV5-4,TRBJ2-3,TRBD2,CASSLGTSGRAGFSNTQYF,TGTGCCAGCAGCTTAGGGACTAGCGGGAGGGCCGGGTTCTCCAATACGCAGTATTTT
.,TRBV2,TRBJ1-2,.,CATPPKPGIYGYTF,TGTGCCACCCCCCCCAAACCGGGGATCTATGGCTACACCTTC
.,TRBV5-6,TRBJ1-4,.,CASSQTGSAYATNEKLFF,TGTGCCAGCAGCCAGACAGGCTCAGCATATGCAACTAATGAAAAACTGTTTTTT
once,TRBV28,TRBJ2-1,TRBD2,CASTAGGPYNEQFF,TGTGCCAGCACCGCGGGGGGACCCTACAATGAGCAGTTCTTC
many,TRBV1,TRBJ2-3,.,CTSSQDQTGNTDTQYF,TGCACCAGCAGCCAAGATCAGACAGGGAACACAGATACGCAGTATTTT
.,TRBV27,TRBJ2-1,TRBD2,CATAWAAGDYNEQFF,TGTGCCACCGCCTGGGCAGCGGGAGATTACAATGAGCAGTTCTTC
.,TRBV5-1,TRBJ2-3,TRBD2,CASSFPTSSGGAITDTQYF,TGCGCCAGCAGCTTCCCCACGAGTAGCGGGGGGGCTATCACAGATACGCAGTATTTT
once,TRBV27,TRBJ1-1,TRBD1,CASTSWTGNTEAFF,TGTGCCAGCACTTCGTGGACAGGGAACACTGAAGCTTTCTTT
few,TRBV6-6,TRBJ2-3,TRBD1,CASTGDRGRIDTQYF,TGTGCCAGCACCGGGGACAGGGGGCGTATAGATACGCAGTATTTT
.,TRBV13,TRBJ2-7,TRBD1,CASTSGGQGWYEQYF,TGTGCCAGCACCTCCGGGGGACAGGGTTGGTACGAGCAGTACTTC
.,TRBV6-1,TRBJ1-2,TRBD1,CASSERTGSNYGYTF,TGTGCCAGCAGTGAACGGACAGGGTCTAACTATGGCTACACCTTC
few,TRBV9,TRBJ2-2,.,CASSGQNTGELFF,TGTGCCAGCAGTGGACAAAACACCGGGGAGCTGTTTTTT
once,TRBV11-3,TRBJ2-1,TRBD1,CASSLDLGQGAYNEQFF,TGTGCCAGCAGCTTAGATCTGGGGCAGGGGGCGTACAATGAGCAGTTCTTC
.,TRBV10-3,TRBJ2-5,.,CAIRTEETQYF,TGTGCCATCAGGACAGAAGAGACCCAGTACTTC